This T cell receptor (beta chain) was observed in a study of blood T cell repertoires in COVID-19. Study in general: The samples span acute and convalescent COVID-19 from the United States, Italy and Spain. The analysed material was cDNA or gDNA that came from T cells, B-cell-depleted T cells, or PBMCs.

Original processing notes: Estimated nucleated cell counts came from reference gene primer amplification. Sequencing used immunoSEQ multiplex PCR; TCRdb keeps in-frame clones, though not all of them. The V and J calls and clone size were taken over from that table, and D and trimming were inferred from the DNA. Of 150,000 to 200,000 clones listed, about 86% are singletons. This CDR3 spans 16 amino acids. The germline gives CDR1 KGHDR, CDR2 SFDVKD. Trimming took off 2 bases at V and 0 bases at J, with 10 bases between the two ends. The receptor was isolated from a man younger than 30 with acute or convalescent COVID-19. V gene TRBV24-1 combines with J gene TRBJ1-5; D not certain. Material for sequencing was peripheral blood. The CDR3 loop reads CATSDSRELSNQPQHF. The CDR3 DNA follows: TGTGCCACCAGTGATTCCCGGGAACTTAGCAATCAGCCCCAGCATTTT.